This TCR beta chain is from a study of OX40 agonist ivuxolimab in advanced cancers. Regarding the research as a whole: The costimulatory receptor OX40 (CD134) was targeted by ivuxolimab, a fully human IgG2 agonistic monoclonal antibody. Intravenous ivuxolimab was administered to patients every 2 weeks at six dose levels: 0.01, 0.1, 0.3, 1.5, 3 and 10 mg/kg. Of the 50 to 55 patients in dose escalation, around 20 had hepatocellular carcinoma, some 15 had melanoma, 9 had renal cell carcinoma and 9 had head and neck cancer. In the dose-escalation cohort, more than 75% of patients were male, and the mean age was approximately 64 years, with a range of roughly 20 to 80. Patients were allowed to have had prior anti-PD-1, anti-PD-L1 or anti-CTLA-4 therapy, and around 40% of the dose-escalation patients had previously received checkpoint inhibitors. Partial responses were achieved by three dose-escalation patients, of whom one had hepatocellular carcinoma and two had cutaneous melanoma. The point of sequencing TCRbeta in the periphery was to test whether ivuxolimab changed TCR sequence diversity and drove clonal T-cell expansion. The paper reports the monotherapy dose-escalation portion (N = 52 patients) of the phase I ivuxolimab trial.

To sequence the TCRbeta CDR3 region, genomic DNA was isolated from the sorted cells. TCRbeta CDR3 regions were sequenced using the immunoSEQ Assay. In TCRdb, the immuneACCESS table is reduced to in-frame sequences with V and J assigned. These tables do not hold every clone; where another copy was compared, an unresolved V gene accounts for under half, and the others remain unexplained. Here the sample has about 22,000 clones; 80% to 90% occur a single time. Of the sample, 25% to 40% falls within the top ten clones. Turning to this clone: Its antigen is unknown. An end of the junction does not agree with germline; a read error may underlie this.

On the study overall, not on this receptor specifically: Low levels of normalized T-cell clonal expansion were also seen in some patients who did not respond. On average, CD8+ T cells showed more expanded clones than CD4+ T cells after ivuxolimab. Which antigens the clonally expanded peripheral T cells were specific for was not determined. Clonal expansion of both CD4+ and CD8+ blood T cells was observed from baseline to week 6 at doses 0.1 to 3.0 mg/kg. In the 0.1-3.0 mg/kg groups, partial responders had among the lowest normalized peripheral clonal expansion, particularly in CD8+ T cells.

The trial excluded patients who had a history of autoimmune disease or who were on systemic immunosuppression. In every dose cohort, peripheral blood was drawn for TCR sequencing at baseline, cycle 4 day 1, and cycle 7 day 1. Samples were obtained from an open-label, multicenter, first-in-human phase I dose-escalation trial of ivuxolimab. Adults with locally advanced or metastatic melanoma, renal cell carcinoma, hepatocellular carcinoma or head and neck squamous cell carcinoma were enrolled in the trial. Before TCR sequencing, CD4+ T cells and CD8+ T cells from peripheral blood were sorted into separate populations. As encoded in the germline V gene (reference sequence), CDR1 is SSHAT while CDR2 is FNYEAQ. Measured from the cysteine to the phenylalanine, the CDR3 is 13 residues long. Only CDR3 DNA is held: 39 bases, read in frame from base 1.

This sequence uses TRBV7-7 and TRBJ2-7; the D segment could be TRBD1, given 6 matching bases. The source material was CD4+ or CD8+ T cells sorted from blood, sampled in a trial of the OX40 agonist ivuxolimab. This TCR derives from an adult with an advanced solid tumor such as melanoma, head and neck, liver or kidney cancer. The CDR3 loop reads CASSVGQTYEQYF. The nucleotide sequence is TGTGCTAGCAGCGTCGGACAGACCTACGAGCAGTACTTC.